These 20 T cell receptor beta chains share one sample of origin, sequenced in a study of cytomegalovirus exposure and HLA in healthy donors. The PCR was carried out with 60 Vbeta primers and 13 Jbeta primers. Clones were sequenced by immunoSEQ multiplex PCR, and TCRdb holds only the in-frame ones, with some missing. The sample yields 150,000 to 200,000 clones, around 81% seen once. Sequencing was performed on PBMCs. These TCRs come from a man between 18 and 35 years old in good health and CMV-seronegative.

This sequence joins TRBV2 and TRBJ2-1; 10 bases line up with TRBD2. The trim removed 4 bases at V and 8 bases at J, leaving 14 bases unmatched. CDR1 SNHLY and CDR2 FYNNEI come from the germline V gene. The length of the CDR3 is 17 residues. CDR3 region: CASSGSASGGFQYEQFF. CDR3 sequence (DNA): TGTGCCAGCAGTGGTTCTGCTAGCGGGGGATTCCAGTATGAGCAGTTCTTC.

In the case of this clone: A read error may account for a junction end that differs from germline. CDR3 nucleotides: TGTGCCAGCAGCCCCCGACAGGGAGGAACAGATGCGCAGTATTTT. Protein sequence: CASSPRQGGTDAQYF. The V and J genes are TRBV11-2 and TRBJ2-3; D is perhaps TRBD1 (7 bases). The CDR3 extends over 15 amino acids. Germline V gene sequence: CDR1 SGHAT, CDR2 FQNNGV.

V gene TRBV11-2 combines with J gene TRBJ2-5, with D perhaps TRBD1 (6 bases). The DNA end is more similar to TRBJ2-7, so the J call may be wrong. The CDR3 sequence is 15 residues long. Germline CDR1 and CDR2: SGHAT and FQNNGV. This CDR3 is CASRNPGHRSYEQYF. CDR3 DNA sequence: TGTGCCAGTAGAAATCCGGGACACCGGTCTTACGAGCAGTACTTC.

This chain uses TRBV7-9 with TRBJ2-5; TRBD1 matches 7 bases. The germline V gene has CDR1 SEHNR and CDR2 FQNEAQ (reference sequence). This CDR3 spans 13 amino acids. Trimming took 5 bases from V and 2 from J; bases not matched to a gene: 2. Here the CDR3 DNA reads TGTGCCAGCAGCGAGGGACAGCAAGAGACCCAGTACTTC. It encodes CASSEGQQETQYF.

V gene TRBV4-3 combines with J gene TRBJ1-4, with 7 bases aligning to TRBD1. The junction had 11 bases not matched to a gene; V was cut back by 0 bases and J by 7 bases. The CDR3 is 17 residues long. CDR1 is LGHNA, CDR2 YSLEER, per germline. Here the CDR3 DNA reads TGCGCCAGCAGCCAAGATAACAGGGGACGGTGGGGTGAAAAACTGTTTTTT. The encoded protein is CASSQDNRGRWGEKLFF.

The rearrangement uses TRBV19 and TRBJ1-5, with 8 nucleotides matching TRBD1. CDR1 is LNHDA, CDR2 SQIVND, per germline (reference sequence). The V and J ends lost 2 bases and 2 bases, in that order; junction bases with no gene match: 5. The CDR3 contains 16 residues. CDR3 in amino acids: CASSITPGGGNQPQHF. For the CDR3, the DNA is TGTGCCAGTAGTATAACCCCAGGGGGCGGCAATCAGCCCCAGCATTTT.

This chain uses TRBV6-1 with TRBJ2-3, with 9 bases identical to TRBD2. This CDR3 comprises 15 residues. Germline CDR1 is MNHNS and CDR2 is SASEGT. V lost 6 bases and J lost 1; bases outside the gene matches: 5. The CDR3 spells CASRIAGARTDTQYF. The CDR3 DNA is TGTGCCAGCAGGATAGCGGGAGCCCGCACAGATACGCAGTATTTT.

This clone was detected a few times. CDR3 nucleotide sequence: TGCGCCAGCAGCTTAAGCATTCTTACTGAAGCTTTCTTT. It translates to CASSLSILTEAFF. The V and J genes are TRBV5-1 and TRBJ1-1; D ambiguous. The germline V gene encodes CDR1 SGHRS and CDR2 YFSETQ. The CDR3 runs to 13 residues. The germline V and J ends were trimmed by 2 bases and 5 bases, with 10 bases remaining between them.

The CDR3 sequence is CASRRLQGSSYNEQFF. DNA of the CDR3: TGTGCCAGCAGACGTCTACAGGGTAGCTCCTACAATGAGCAGTTCTTC. The chain is built from TRBV11-2 and TRBJ2-1, with TRBD1 as a possible D gene (6 bases). The CDR3 is 16 residues long. Trimming took 6 bases from V and 0 from J, leaving 15 bases between them. Germline V CDR1 and CDR2: SGHAT, FQNNGV. The full variable domain, with the rest looked up from reference TRBV11-2 and TRBJ2-1, is EAGVAQSPRYKIIEKRQSVAFWCNPISGHATLYWYQQILGQGPKLLIQFQNNGVVDDSQLPKDRFSAERLKGVDSTLKIQPAKLEDSAVYLCASRRLQGSSYNEQFFGPGTRLTVL.

Only a few counts were recorded for this clone. The V gene is TRBV5-4, the J gene TRBJ2-5; 10 nucleotides match TRBD2. The CDR3 is 14 residues long. V was clipped by 2 bases and J by 5 bases; unmatched bases: 3. CDR1 is SGHNT and CDR2 is YYREEE in the germline V gene (reference sequence). CDR3 sequence reads: CASSFSGGTETQYF. CDR3 DNA: TGTGCCAGCAGCTTTAGCGGGGGGACGGAGACCCAGTACTTC. Drawing the rest from reference TRBV5-4 and TRBJ2-5, the complete variable domain is ETGVTQSPTHLIKTRGQQVTLRCSSQSGHNTVSWYQQALGQGPQFIFQYYREEENGRGNFPPRFSGLQFPNYSSELNVNALELDDSALYLCASSFSGGTETQYFGPGTRLLVL.

CDR3 in amino acids: CASTPNYNTDTQYF. Written as DNA, the CDR3 is TGTGCCAGCACCCCGAACTACAACACAGATACGCAGTATTTT. The J gene is TRBJ2-3, the V gene TRBV9; D is ambiguous. The CDR3 is 14 residues long. V was shortened by 6 bases and J by 2 bases, with 13 bases between the two germline ends. The V gene's germline CDR1 is SGDLS and CDR2 YYNGEE.

V usage is TRBV6-4 and J usage is TRBJ2-7, with D uncertain. The germline gives CDR1 MRHNA, CDR2 SNTAGT. Between the trimmed V and J ends, which lost 0 bases and 13 bases, there was a span of 16 bases. This CDR3 has 13 amino acids. The CDR3 protein is CASSDSPWSRRYF. The CDR3 DNA is TGTGCCAGCAGTGACTCCCCATGGAGCCGGCGATACTTC.

The chain couples TRBV2 to TRBJ1-5, with a weak D call TRBD1 (6 bases). Germline V CDR1 and CDR2: SNHLY, FYNNEI. Deletions cut 5 bases from V and 7 bases from J, with 18 bases between. The CDR3 loop spans 15 amino acids. DNA of the CDR3: TGTGCCAGCAGTCCTAACAGGGAATCTGGGCAGCCCCAGCATTTT. It specifies CASSPNRESGQPQHF.

There are a few counts of this clone. DNA of the CDR3: TGTGCCAGCACCGTAGGGGGGGCGGGGGAAAAACTGTTTTTT. Translated: CASTVGGAGEKLFF. The chain combines TRBV28 with TRBJ1-4; TRBD1 might be the D (6 bases). This CDR3 comprises 14 residues. Germline V gene sequence: CDR1 MDHEN, CDR2 SYDVKM. V was cut by 7 bases and J by 8 bases, with 17 bases left in between.

About this clone: Other DNA sequences in the same sample also yield this CDR3. In nucleotides, the CDR3 is TGTGCCAGCTCACCGGTCGGGGGGAGCACAGATACGCAGTATTTT. Protein product: CASSPVGGSTDTQYF. The chain is built from TRBV18 and TRBJ2-3; 7 nucleotides align to TRBD2. With 3 bases clipped from V and 0 bases from J, the junction kept 3 bases outside the gene matches. The CDR3 extends over 15 amino acids. Germline V gives CDR1 KGHSH, CDR2 LQKENI.

The chain is built from TRBV6-4 and TRBJ2-1; the match to TRBD2 covers 9 bases. Trimming cost V 2 bases and J 6 bases; bases outside gene matches: 2. Looked up from germline, CDR1 is MRHNA and CDR2 is SNTAGT. The CDR3 sequence is 14 residues long. CDR3 protein: CASSDAGGPNEQFF. The CDR3 DNA reads TGTGCCAGCAGTGACGCGGGAGGGCCCAATGAGCAGTTCTTC.

This clone has only a few counts. At one end, the junction sequence differs from germline, possibly due to a read error. This chain uses TRBV7-7 with TRBJ2-3; TRBD1 aligns across 8 bases. There are 16 residues in the CDR3. Germline loops: CDR1 SSHAT, CDR2 FNYEAQ (reference sequence). Written as DNA, the CDR3 is TGTGCTAGCAGCCCTAGTCCAGGGGGCGGCACAGATACGCAGTATTTT. As protein: CASSPSPGGGTDTQYF.

This clone was counted between two and nine times. The CDR3 loop reads CASSENSGNQPQHF. The CDR3, as DNA: TGTGCCAGCAGTGAAAATTCAGGGAATCAGCCCCAGCATTTT. The rearrangement links TRBV2 to TRBJ1-5; possible D gene TRBD1, 5 bases. The germline V and J ends were trimmed by 2 bases and 4 bases, with 9 bases remaining between them. CDR1 and CDR2 from the germline V gene are SNHLY and FYNNEI. The CDR3 sequence is 14 residues long. Full variable domain (outside the CDR3, taken from reference TRBV2 and TRBJ1-5): EPEVTQTPSHQVTQMGQEVILRCVPISNHLYFYWYRQILGQKVEFLVSFYNNEISEKSEIFDDQFSVERPDGSNFTLKIRSTKLEDSAMYFCASSENSGNQPQHFGDGTRLSIL.

The chain joins TRBV9 to TRBJ2-7; the match to TRBD2 covers 10 bases. There are 15 residues in the CDR3. Germline trimming cut 5 bases from V and 1 base from J; bases unmatched to any gene: 6. Germline assignment: CDR1 SGDLS and CDR2 YYNGEE. The CDR3 DNA sequence: TGTGCCAGCAGTAGGCAAGCGGGAGGGTCCTACGAGCAGTACTTC. Translation gives CASSRQAGGSYEQYF.

This clone was observed a single time. This rearrangement joins TRBV5-1 to TRBJ1-2; 7 bases are shared with TRBD1. CDR3 length: 13 amino acids. CDR1 is SGHRS, CDR2 YFSETQ, per germline. Losses at the gene ends were 0 bases for V and 7 bases for J; bases not matched to a gene: 3. The CDR3 loop is CASSLDAGGGYTF. The CDR3 DNA reads TGCGCCAGCAGCTTGGATGCAGGGGGTGGCTACACCTTC.